Shown below are 24 T cell receptor beta chains from a single sample sequenced in a study of T cells in Graves' hyperthyroidism and ophthalmopathy. The source material, RNA transcripts, was used to amplify TCR beta CDR3 regions. HTBI primers were the set used in a first-round RT-PCR of the TCR CDR3. TCRdb reprocessed the multiplex PCR reads via MiXCR and lists one record per CDR3 protein. The sample lists approximately 620,000 distinct CDR3 sequences, more than 15% occurring once. The sequenced sample was blood. The receptors here all came from a woman in her thirties or forties with Graves' ophthalmopathy.

V and J are TRBV5-6 and TRBJ2-7; TRBD1 is a possible D gene (5 bases). The length of the CDR3 is 13 residues. Per the germline V gene, CDR1 is SGHDT and CDR2 is YYEEEE. Trimming took off 4 bases at V and 0 bases at J, with 8 bases between the two ends. CDR3 coding DNA: TGTGCCAGCAGCGTGACAGTCTCCTACGAGCAGTACTTC. Its protein product is CASSVTVSYEQYF. The full variable domain, in which reference TRBV5-6 and TRBJ2-7 provide the parts outside the CDR3, is DAGVTQSPTHLIKTRGQQVTLRCSPKSGHDTVSWYQQALGQGPQFIFQYYEEEERQRGNFPDRFSGHQFPNYSSELNVNALLLGDSALYLCASSVTVSYEQYFGPGTRLTVT.

This chain joins TRBV7-3 and TRBJ1-6; TRBD1 matches at 11 bases. CDR1 is SGHTA, CDR2 FQGTGA, per germline. The V and J ends lost 5 bases and 7 bases, in that order; junction bases with no gene match: 4. This CDR3 is 15 amino acids long. This chain's CDR3 is CASSRTGGVNSPLHF. Written as DNA, the CDR3 is TGTGCCAGCAGCCGGACAGGGGGCGTAAATTCACCCCTCCACTTT.

This clonotype was seen many times. The chain employs TRBV7-9 and TRBJ2-7; 10 bases map to TRBD2. This CDR3 has 14 amino acids. The trim removed 5 bases at V and 4 bases at J, leaving 5 bases unmatched. Per germline, CDR1 SEHNR and CDR2 FQNEAQ (reference sequence). The CDR3 nucleotides read TGTGCCAGCAGCCAAGCGGGAGGGGGATACGAGCAGTACTTC. As protein: CASSQAGGGYEQYF.

On this clonotype itself: Possible read error: a much larger clone is one base away. J is TRBJ1-4 and V is TRBV12-3 or TRBV12-4; D might be TRBD1 (6 bases). The CDR3 sequence is 14 residues long. This chain's CDR3 is CTSSLGGTNEKLFF. CDR3 in DNA: TGTACCAGCAGTTTAGGGGGAACTAATGAAAAACTGTTTTTT.

The chain combines TRBV7-9 with TRBJ2-7; no firm D call. The CDR3 runs to 14 residues. V lost 5 bases and J lost 2, with 13 bases in between. The germline CDR1 and CDR2 sequences are SEHNR and FQNEAQ (reference sequence). The CDR3 here is CASSRRSPPYEQYF. In DNA form, the CDR3 reads TGTGCCAGCAGCCGTCGCAGCCCTCCCTACGAGCAGTACTTC.

This clonotype was picked up many times. The chain joins TRBV12-3 or TRBV12-4 to TRBJ1-1, with 10 positions matching TRBD1. Trimming removed 7 bases from V and 6 bases from J; junction bases left unmatched: 8. There are 14 residues in the CDR3. CDR3 sequence reads: CASNPGQGRPEAFF. The CDR3 DNA is TGTGCCAGCAACCCGGGACAGGGGCGGCCTGAAGCTTTCTTT.

A few counts support this clonotype. The J gene is TRBJ1-2, the V gene TRBV4-2; D is unclear. The CDR3 consists of 15 residues. The germline CDR1 and CDR2 sequences are LGHNA and YNFKEQ. The V gene lost 1 base and the J gene lost 1 base, with 10 bases spanning the gap. The CDR3 region is CASSQVTDNNYGYTF. In DNA, the CDR3 is TGTGCCAGCAGCCAAGTTACGGATAATAACTATGGCTACACCTTC.

This clonotype was counted a few times. The chain is built from TRBV3-1 and TRBJ2-5; 10 nucleotides match TRBD2. This CDR3 is 16 amino acids long. V shed 0 bases and J 5 bases; nucleotides not matched to a gene: 6. The V gene's germline CDR1 is LGHDT and CDR2 YNNKEL (reference sequence). In DNA form, the CDR3 reads TGTGCCAGCAGCCAAGACAGCGGGAGGGCCCATGAGACCCAGTACTTC. Its protein product is CASSQDSGRAHETQYF.

This chain connects TRBV7-2 to TRBJ2-1; 11 bases agree with TRBD2. The CDR3 runs 14 residues. Germline V CDR1 and CDR2: SGHTA, FQGNSA. V shed 3 bases and J 7 bases; nucleotides not matched to a gene: 2. This CDR3 reads CASSFSGGANEQFF. The CDR3 DNA reads as TGTGCCAGCAGCTTTAGCGGGGGGGCGAATGAGCAGTTCTTC.

This clonotype was observed many times. The rearrangement links TRBV30 to TRBJ1-1, with D possibly matching TRBD1 (5 bases). Germline CDR1 is GTSNPN and CDR2 is SVGIG (reference sequence). The V end was cut by 5 bases, the J end by 3 bases, with 7 bases between. The CDR3 has 11 amino acids. CDR3 DNA sequence: TGTGCCTGGGGGGGGTACACTGAAGCTTTCTTT. This translates into CAWGGYTEAFF.

This clonotype appeared many times. V usage is TRBV30 and J usage is TRBJ1-5, with a possible D match to TRBD1 (5 bases). Trimming removed 2 bases from V and 0 bases from J, with 11 bases in between. Per germline, CDR1 GTSNPN and CDR2 SVGIG (reference sequence). This CDR3 region has 15 residues. The CDR3: CAWSKMTDSNQPQHF. CDR3 bases: TGTGCCTGGAGTAAAATGACAGATAGCAATCAGCCCCAGCATTTT.

This clonotype was observed at least ten times. This chain joins TRBV5-1 and TRBJ1-5, with D tentatively TRBD1 (6 bases). Trimming took off 0 bases at V and 3 bases at J, with 10 bases between the two ends. The CDR3 is 15 amino acids. Germline V lookup: CDR1 SGHRS, CDR2 YFSETQ. The CDR3 nucleotides read TGCGCCAGCAGCTTGGATGGGGACAACAATCAGCCCCAGCATTTT. Amino acid sequence: CASSLDGDNNQPQHF.

At least ten counts were recorded for this clonotype. This chain links TRBV9 with TRBJ2-5; D perhaps matches TRBD2 (5 bases). Germline V gene lookup returns CDR1 SGDLS and CDR2 YYNGEE. V dropped 0 bases and J dropped 2 bases, with 8 bases sitting between them. The length of the CDR3 is 14 residues. The DNA of the CDR3 is TGTGCCAGCAGCGTAGAAAGCGGTCAAGAGACCCAGTACTTC. Its protein is CASSVESGQETQYF.

This clonotype has at least ten counts. The genes are TRBV29-1 and TRBJ2-7; 8 nucleotides match TRBD1. The V gene end was trimmed by 4 bases and the J gene end by 3 bases; junction bases not matched to a gene: 2. Germline CDR1 and CDR2: SQVTM and ANQGSEA. The length of the CDR3 is 12 residues. DNA of the CDR3: TGCAGCGTTGTAACAGGGGGCTACGAGCAGTACTTC. It translates to CSVVTGGYEQYF.

This clonotype occurred a few times. The chain employs TRBV5-8 and TRBJ2-1, with D perhaps TRBD2 (5 bases). V lost 2 bases, J lost 8 bases, and 11 bases lay in between. Per the germline V gene, CDR1 is SGHTS and CDR2 is YDEGEE. CDR3 length equals 13 residues. The CDR3 DNA is TGTGCCAGCAGCTTAGCCGGGATCGATGAGCAGTTCTTC. Amino acid sequence: CASSLAGIDEQFF.

A few counts support this clonotype. This chain links TRBV24-1 with TRBJ2-7, with D possibly TRBD2 on 6 matching bases. Germline V gene sequence: CDR1 KGHDR, CDR2 SFDVKD. The CDR3 is made up of 13 amino acids. V was trimmed by 5 bases and J by 4 bases, leaving 11 bases between them. The chain's CDR3 is CATSASVGYEQYF. The CDR3 DNA sequence: TGTGCCACCAGTGCTAGCGTCGGGTACGAGCAGTACTTC.

This clonotype has just a few counts. CDR3 DNA sequence: TGTGCCAGCAGATCACCCCAAAACTACAATGAGCAGTTCTTC. As protein: CASRSPQNYNEQFF. V gene TRBV28 combines with J gene TRBJ2-1; no definite D call. The CDR3 length is 14 residues. Germline assignment: CDR1 MDHEN and CDR2 SYDVKM. The V gene lost 6 bases and the J gene lost 3 bases, with 12 bases spanning the gap.

The chain has TRBV5-1 and TRBJ2-1; the D gene could be TRBD1 or TRBD2 (5 bases each). V was shortened by 0 bases and J by 8 bases, with 18 bases between the two germline ends. Germline-derived CDR1 and CDR2 are SGHRS and YFSETQ. This CDR3 comprises 16 residues. The CDR3 spells CASSLATTVVGDEQFF. CDR3 sequence (DNA): TGCGCCAGCAGCTTGGCGACAACAGTGGTGGGGGATGAGCAGTTCTTC.

There are many counts of this clonotype. The chain carries TRBV2 and TRBJ1-2; possible D gene TRBD1, 6 bases. Trimming shortened V by 3 bases and J by 2 bases, and 10 bases separated the two germline ends. There are 14 residues in the CDR3. The germline gives CDR1 SNHLY, CDR2 FYNNEI. This chain's CDR3 is CASSEQGRNYGYTF. The CDR3 DNA follows: TGTGCCAGCAGTGAGCAGGGGAGAAACTATGGCTACACCTTC.

This clonotype was detected ten times or more. The J gene is TRBJ2-2, the V gene TRBV5-1; 9 nucleotides line up with TRBD2. After removal of 2 bases from V and 3 bases from J, the junction contained 11 bases not matched to a gene. The germline CDR1 and CDR2 sequences are SGHRS and YFSETQ. The CDR3 consists of 18 residues. CDR3 region: CASSFAAGGMGDTGELFF. The CDR3, as DNA: TGCGCCAGCAGCTTTGCAGCGGGAGGAATGGGGGACACCGGGGAGCTGTTTTTT.

The chain recombines TRBV19 with TRBJ1-2, with 9 bases identical to TRBD1. CDR1 LNHDA and CDR2 SQIVND come from the germline V gene (reference sequence). CDR3 length: 15 amino acids. With 5 bases clipped from V and 6 bases from J, the junction kept 10 bases outside the gene matches. CDR3 in DNA: TGTGCCAGTAGTGCAGGACAGGGGAATTATGATGGCTACACCTTC. The encoded protein is CASSAGQGNYDGYTF.

The rearrangement links TRBV6-1 to TRBJ1-1; 8 bases agree with TRBD1. CDR1 MNHNS and CDR2 SASEGT come from the germline V gene. The CDR3 extends over 13 amino acids. J was trimmed by 5 bases and V by 1 base; bases with no gene match: 0. CDR3 sequence (DNA): TGTGCCAGCAGTGAAGGGGACAGGACTGAAGCTTTCTTT. Translating it yields CASSEGDRTEAFF.

This clonotype was detected ten times or more. The chain combines TRBV3-1 with TRBJ1-4; D remains unclear. V was clipped by 3 bases and J by 2 bases, with 13 bases between them. This CDR3 has 16 amino acids. CDR1 LGHDT and CDR2 YNNKEL come from the germline V gene (reference sequence). This CDR3 reads CASSHNRVSTNEKLFF. Here the CDR3 DNA reads TGTGCCAGCAGCCATAATAGGGTTTCTACTAATGAAAAACTGTTTTTT. Based on the CDR3 plus reference TRBV3-1 and TRBJ1-4, the full variable domain is DTAVSQTPKYLVTQMGNDKSIKCEQNLGHDTMYWYKQDSKKFLKIMFSYNNKELIINETVPNRFSPKSPDKAHLNLHINSLELGDSAVYFCASSHNRVSTNEKLFFGSGTQLSVL.

The chain links TRBV12-3 or TRBV12-4 to TRBJ2-5; 10 bases align to TRBD2. The CDR3 has 16 residues. V trimming: 3 bases; J trimming: 1 base; junction bases outside the gene matches: 5. The CDR3 sequence is CASSLIAGGPQETQYF. Written as DNA, the CDR3 is TGTGCCAGCAGTTTGATAGCGGGAGGTCCCCAAGAGACCCAGTACTTC.